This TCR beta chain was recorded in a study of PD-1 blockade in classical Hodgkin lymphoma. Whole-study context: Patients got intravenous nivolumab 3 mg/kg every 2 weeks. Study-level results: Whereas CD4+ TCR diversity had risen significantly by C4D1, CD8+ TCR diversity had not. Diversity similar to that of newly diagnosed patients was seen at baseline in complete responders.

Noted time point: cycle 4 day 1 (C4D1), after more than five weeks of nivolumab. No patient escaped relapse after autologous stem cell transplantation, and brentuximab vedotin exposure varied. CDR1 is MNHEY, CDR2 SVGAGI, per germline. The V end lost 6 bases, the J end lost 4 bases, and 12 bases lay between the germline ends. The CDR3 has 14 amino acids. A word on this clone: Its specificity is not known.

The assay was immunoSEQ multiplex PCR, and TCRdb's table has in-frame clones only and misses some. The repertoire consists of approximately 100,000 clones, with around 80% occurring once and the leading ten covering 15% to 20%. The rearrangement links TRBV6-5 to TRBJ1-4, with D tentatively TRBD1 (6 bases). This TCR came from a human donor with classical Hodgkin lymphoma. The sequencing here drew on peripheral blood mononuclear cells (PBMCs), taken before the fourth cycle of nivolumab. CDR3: CASRDGQYNEKLFF. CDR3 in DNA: TGTGCCAGCAGGGACGGACAGTATAATGAAAAACTGTTTTTT.